This T cell receptor (beta chain) was sequenced during a study of CD8+CD57+ T cells in acquired aplastic anemia. Across the whole study: Mean DNA quantity obtained from sorted CD4+ and CD8+ cells was about 3.2 ug. Study-wide results and caveats: Patients and controls shared 25 to 30 CD8+ CDR3 sequences, which appeared highly expressed in patients and within their immunodominant clones.

This clonotype was detected many times. The antigen remains unidentified. According to the study, genomic DNA was the template for TCR beta VDJ and CDR3 profiling. TCRdb analysed the reads with MiXCR anew, one entry per CDR3 protein. The sample holds over 150,000 distinct CDR3 sequences, around 45% seen once. V trimming: 3 bases; J trimming: 5 bases; junction bases outside the gene matches: 5. CDR3 length equals 14 residues. The V gene's germline CDR1 is SGDLS and CDR2 YYNGEE. Sequencing input: sorted CD4+, CD8+, or CD8+CD57+ T cells (not recorded which) from PBMCs. This chain joins TRBV9 and TRBJ1-2; TRBD1 matches at 9 bases. The clonotype was recovered from a human donor in good health. The CDR3 here is CASSAGQGLYGYTF. CDR3 DNA: TGTGCCAGCAGCGCCGGACAGGGGCTTTATGGCTACACCTTC.